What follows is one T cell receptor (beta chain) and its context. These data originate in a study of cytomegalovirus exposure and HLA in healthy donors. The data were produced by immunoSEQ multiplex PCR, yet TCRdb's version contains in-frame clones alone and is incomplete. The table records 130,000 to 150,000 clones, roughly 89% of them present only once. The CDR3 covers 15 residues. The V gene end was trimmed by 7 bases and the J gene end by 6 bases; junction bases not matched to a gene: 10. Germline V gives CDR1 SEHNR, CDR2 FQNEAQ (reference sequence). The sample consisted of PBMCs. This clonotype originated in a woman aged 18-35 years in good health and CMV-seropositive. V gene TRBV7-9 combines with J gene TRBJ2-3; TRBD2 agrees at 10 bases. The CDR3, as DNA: TGTGCCAGCACCCCGCCTAGCGGGGGATACGATACGCAGTATTTT. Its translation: CASTPPSGGYDTQYF.